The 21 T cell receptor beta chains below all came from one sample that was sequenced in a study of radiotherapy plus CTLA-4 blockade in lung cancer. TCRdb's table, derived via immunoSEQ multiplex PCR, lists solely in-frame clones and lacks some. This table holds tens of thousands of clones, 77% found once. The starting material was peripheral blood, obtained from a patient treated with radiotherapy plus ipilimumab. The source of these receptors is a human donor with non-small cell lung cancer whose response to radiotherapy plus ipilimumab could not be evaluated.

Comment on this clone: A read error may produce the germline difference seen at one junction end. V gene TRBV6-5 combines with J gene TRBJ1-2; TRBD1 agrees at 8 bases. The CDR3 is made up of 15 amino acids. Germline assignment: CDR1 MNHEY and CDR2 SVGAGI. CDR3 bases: TGTGCCAGCGGTTACGCCCCCGGGACAGGATATGGCTACACCTTC. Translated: CASGYAPGTGYGYTF.

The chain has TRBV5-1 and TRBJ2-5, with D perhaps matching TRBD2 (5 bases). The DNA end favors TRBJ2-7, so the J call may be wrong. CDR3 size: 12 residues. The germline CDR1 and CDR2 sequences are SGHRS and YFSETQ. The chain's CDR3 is CASSPDSLEQYF. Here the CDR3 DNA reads TGCGCCAGCAGTCCGGACTCGCTCGAGCAGTACTTC.

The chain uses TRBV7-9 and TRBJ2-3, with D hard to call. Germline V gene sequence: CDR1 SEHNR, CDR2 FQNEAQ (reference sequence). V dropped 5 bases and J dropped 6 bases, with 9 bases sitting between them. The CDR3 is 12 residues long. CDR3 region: CASSPSLDTQYF. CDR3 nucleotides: TGTGCCAGCAGCCCGTCCCTGGATACGCAGTATTTT.

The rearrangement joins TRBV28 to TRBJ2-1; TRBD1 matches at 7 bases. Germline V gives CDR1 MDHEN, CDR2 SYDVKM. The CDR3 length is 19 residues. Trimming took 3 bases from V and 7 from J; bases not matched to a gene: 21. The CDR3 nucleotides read TGTGCCAGCAGTTTGGACATTTCTTTGGAAGGGGGCAGGGAGAATGAGCAGTTCTTC. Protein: CASSLDISLEGGRENEQFF.

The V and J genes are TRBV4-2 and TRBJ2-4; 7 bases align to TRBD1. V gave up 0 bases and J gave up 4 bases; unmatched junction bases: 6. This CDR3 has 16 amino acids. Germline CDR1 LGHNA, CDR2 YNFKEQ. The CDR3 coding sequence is TGTGCCAGCAGCCAAGAGTACGGGGACAGTAAAAACATTCAGTACTTC. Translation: CASSQEYGDSKNIQYF.

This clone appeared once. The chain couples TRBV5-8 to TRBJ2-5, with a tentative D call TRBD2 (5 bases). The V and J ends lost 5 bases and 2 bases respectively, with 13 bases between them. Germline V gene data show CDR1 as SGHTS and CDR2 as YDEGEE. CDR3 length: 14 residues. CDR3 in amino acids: CASSPGWGQETQYF. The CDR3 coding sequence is TGTGCCAGCAGTCCGGGGTGGGGACAAGAGACCCAGTACTTC. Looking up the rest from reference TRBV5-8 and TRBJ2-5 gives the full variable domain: EAGVTQSPTHLIKTRGQQATLRCSPISGHTSVYWYQQALGLGLQFLLWYDEGEERNRGNFPPRFSGRQFPNYSSELNVNALELEDSALYLCASSPGWGQETQYFGPGTRLLVL.

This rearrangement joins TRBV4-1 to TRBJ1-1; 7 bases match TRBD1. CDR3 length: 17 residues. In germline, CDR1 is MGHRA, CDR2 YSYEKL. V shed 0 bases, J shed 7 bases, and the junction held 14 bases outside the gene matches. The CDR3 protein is CASSQEPPTGILVEAFF. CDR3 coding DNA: TGCGCCAGCAGCCAAGAACCGCCGACAGGGATTTTAGTTGAAGCTTTCTTT.

The CDR3 bases are TGTGCCAGCAGCTTACTGGGACAGGGGAACACTGAAGCTTTCTTT. Amino acids: CASSLLGQGNTEAFF. The chain couples TRBV7-3 to TRBJ1-1; TRBD1 matches at 9 bases. Trimming took 2 bases from V and 1 from J; bases not matched to a gene: 2. The CDR3 consists of 15 residues. CDR1 SGHTA and CDR2 FQGTGA come from the germline V gene.

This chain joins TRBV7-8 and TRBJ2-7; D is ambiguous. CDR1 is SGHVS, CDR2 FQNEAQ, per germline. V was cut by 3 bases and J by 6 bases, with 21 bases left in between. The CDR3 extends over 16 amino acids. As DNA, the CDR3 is TGTGCCAGCAGCTTCCCACCTGGGCCAGGCCCCCCCGAGCAGTACTTC. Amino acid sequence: CASSFPPGPGPPEQYF.

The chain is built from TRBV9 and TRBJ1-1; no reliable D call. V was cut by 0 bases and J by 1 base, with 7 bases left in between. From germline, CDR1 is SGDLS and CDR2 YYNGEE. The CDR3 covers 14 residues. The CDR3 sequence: CASSVGGKNTEAFF. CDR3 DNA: TGTGCCAGCAGCGTAGGCGGGAAGAACACTGAAGCTTTCTTT.

The CDR3 nucleotides read TGTGCCAGCAGCTCTCCGACAGGGGTGGGTGAAAAACTGTTTTTT. Its translation: CASSSPTGVGEKLFF. The chain combines TRBV5-6 with TRBJ1-4; 8 nucleotides match TRBD1. The length of the CDR3 is 15 residues. With V trimmed by 3 bases and J by 7 bases, 8 bases remained unmatched. CDR1 and CDR2 from the germline V gene are SGHDT and YYEEEE.

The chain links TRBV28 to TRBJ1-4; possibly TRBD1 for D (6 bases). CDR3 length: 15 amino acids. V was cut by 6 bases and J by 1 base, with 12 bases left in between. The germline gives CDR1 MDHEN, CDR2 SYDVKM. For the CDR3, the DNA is TGTGCCAGCAGCCAAGGGGGGGAAACTAATGAAAAACTGTTTTTT. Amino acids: CASSQGGETNEKLFF.

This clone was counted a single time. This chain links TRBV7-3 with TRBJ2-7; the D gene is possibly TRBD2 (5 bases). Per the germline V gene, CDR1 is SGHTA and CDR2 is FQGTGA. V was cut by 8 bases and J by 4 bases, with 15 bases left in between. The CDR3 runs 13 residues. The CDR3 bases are TGTGCCAGCGCGGGTGGTCCTGGGTACGAGCAGTACTTC. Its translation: CASAGGPGYEQYF.

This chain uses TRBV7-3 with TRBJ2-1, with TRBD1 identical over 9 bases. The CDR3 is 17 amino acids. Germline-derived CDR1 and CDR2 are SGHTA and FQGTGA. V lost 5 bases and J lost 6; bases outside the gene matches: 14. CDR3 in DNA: TGTGCCAGCAGCCCATCCTGGGACAGGGTAGGAGTCAATGAGCAGTTCTTC. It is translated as CASSPSWDRVGVNEQFF.

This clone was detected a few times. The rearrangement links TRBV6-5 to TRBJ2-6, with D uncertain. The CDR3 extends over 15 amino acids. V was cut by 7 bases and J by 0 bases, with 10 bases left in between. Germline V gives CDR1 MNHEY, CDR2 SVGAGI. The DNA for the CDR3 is TGTGCCAGCAAACAGCAAAGCTCTGGGGCCAACGTCCTGACTTTC. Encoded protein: CASKQQSSGANVLTF.

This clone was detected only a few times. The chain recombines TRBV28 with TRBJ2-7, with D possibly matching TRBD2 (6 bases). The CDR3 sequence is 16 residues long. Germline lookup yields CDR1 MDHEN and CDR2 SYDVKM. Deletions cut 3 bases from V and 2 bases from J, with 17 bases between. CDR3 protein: CASSLLRGLPAYEQYF. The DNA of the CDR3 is TGTGCCAGCAGTTTGCTGCGGGGACTTCCCGCCTACGAGCAGTACTTC.

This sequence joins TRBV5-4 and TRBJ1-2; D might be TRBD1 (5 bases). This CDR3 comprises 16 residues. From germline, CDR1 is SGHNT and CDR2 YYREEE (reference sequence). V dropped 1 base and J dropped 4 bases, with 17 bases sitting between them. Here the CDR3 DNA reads TGTGCCAGCAGCTTGATCGGGAGAAGGGGACTCTATGGCTACACCTTC. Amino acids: CASSLIGRRGLYGYTF.

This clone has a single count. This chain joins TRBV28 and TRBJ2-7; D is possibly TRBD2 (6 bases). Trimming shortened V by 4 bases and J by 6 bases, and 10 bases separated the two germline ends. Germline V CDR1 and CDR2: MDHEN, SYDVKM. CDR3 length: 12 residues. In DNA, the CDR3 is TGTGCCAGCAGTTCCCAGACTAGCGAGCAGTACTTC. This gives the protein CASSSQTSEQYF.

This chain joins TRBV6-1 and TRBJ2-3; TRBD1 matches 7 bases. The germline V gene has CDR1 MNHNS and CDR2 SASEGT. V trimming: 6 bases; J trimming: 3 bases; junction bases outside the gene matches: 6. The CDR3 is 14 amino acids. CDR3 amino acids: CASRLDRATDTQYF. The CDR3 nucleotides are TGTGCCAGCAGGCTCGACAGGGCGACAGATACGCAGTATTTT.

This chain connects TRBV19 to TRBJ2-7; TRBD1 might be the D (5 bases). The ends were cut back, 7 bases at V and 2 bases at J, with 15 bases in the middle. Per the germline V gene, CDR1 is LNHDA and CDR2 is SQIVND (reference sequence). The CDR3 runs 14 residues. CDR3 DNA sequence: TGTGCCAGTACTCCAGGGCAGGGAACCTACGAGCAGTACTTC. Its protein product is CASTPGQGTYEQYF. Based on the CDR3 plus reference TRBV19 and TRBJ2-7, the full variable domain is DGGITQSPKYLFRKEGQNVTLSCEQNLNHDAMYWYRQDPGQGLRLIYYSQIVNDFQKGDIAEGYSVSREKKESFPLTVTSAQKNPTAFYLCASTPGQGTYEQYFGPGTRLTVT.

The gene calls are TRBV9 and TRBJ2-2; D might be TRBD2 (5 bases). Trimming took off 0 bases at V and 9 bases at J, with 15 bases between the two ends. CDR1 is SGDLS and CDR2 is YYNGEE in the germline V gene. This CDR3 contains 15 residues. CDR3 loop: CASSVEGGTNRELFF. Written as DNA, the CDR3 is TGTGCCAGCAGCGTAGAAGGAGGTACCAACCGGGAGCTGTTTTTT.